Below are 4 T cell receptor beta chains sequenced from a single sample in a study of CD8+CD57+ T cells in acquired aplastic anemia. Investigators profiled TCR beta VDJ and CDR3 from genomic DNA template. TCRdb analysed the reads with MiXCR anew, one entry per CDR3 protein. Here the sample spans around 51,000 distinct CDR3 sequences, 55% to 75% being singletons. Input material: sorted CD4+, CD8+, or CD8+CD57+ T cells (not recorded which) from PBMCs. The receptors derive from a human donor in good health, serving as a control.

This sequence joins TRBV9 and TRBJ1-2; D is ambiguous. V lost 4 bases to trimming and J lost 8 bases, with 9 bases between them. The CDR3 has 11 amino acids. CDR1 and CDR2 from the germline V gene are SGDLS and YYNGEE. The CDR3 sequence is CASSTLKGYTF. As DNA, the CDR3 is TGTGCCAGCAGCACACTTAAAGGCTACACCTTC.

This clonotype was found a few times. The conserved closing phenylalanine or tryptophan is absent in this CDR3, likely reflecting a read error. Because the CDR3's place on the DNA is in doubt, the DNA is left out and the CDR3 is given as listed by TCRdb. The chain recombines TRBV10-2 with TRBJ2-2; the D call TRBD1 from the table was never checked on the DNA. With termini counted, the CDR3 has 11 amino acids. CDR1 is WSHSY and CDR2 is SAAADI in the germline V gene. The chain's CDR3 is CASSEGDRAHL.

A single count supports this clonotype. The chain links TRBV11-2 to TRBJ2-2, with D possibly matching TRBD2 (5 bases). The germline gives CDR1 SGHAT, CDR2 FQNNGV. V was shortened by 4 bases and J by 2 bases, with 14 bases between the two germline ends. The CDR3 has 16 amino acids. The CDR3 coding sequence is TGTGCCAGCAGCTATCGACGGGGTCCAAACACCGGGGAGCTGTTTTTT. Protein: CASSYRRGPNTGELFF.

The chain's CDR3 is CASSLAGTLRGYTF. The CDR3 nucleotides read TGTGCCAGCAGCTTAGCCGGGACCTTAAGGGGCTACACCTTC. The gene calls are TRBV7-9 and TRBJ1-2, with D perhaps TRBD1 (5 bases). Germline V gene data show CDR1 as SEHNR and CDR2 as FQNEAQ (reference sequence). The CDR3 contains 14 residues. Between the trimmed V and J ends, which lost 0 bases and 8 bases, there was a span of 13 bases.